This T cell receptor (beta chain) emerged from a study of radiation and T cells in renal cell carcinoma. The sample's time point: baseline pretreatment blood. Treatment of the sample: 15 Gy SBRT to primary tumor, nephrectomy 4 weeks later. V was clipped by 7 bases and J by 7 bases, with 7 bases between them. The germline V gene has CDR1 LGHNT and CDR2 FRNRAP. This CDR3 comprises 10 residues. Clones were sequenced by immunoSEQ multiplex PCR, and TCRdb holds only the in-frame ones, with some missing. The sample lists 120,000 to 150,000 clones, around 78% occurring once. The source of this sequence is a woman aged 50 to 60 with renal cell carcinoma. This rearrangement joins TRBV12-5 to TRBJ2-5; no firm D call. Sample: blood, taken from a patient whose treatment included radiotherapy and nephrectomy. The CDR3 here is CASEGWTQYF. Written as DNA, the CDR3 is TGTGCTAGTGAAGGATGGACCCAGTACTTC.